The entry below describes one T cell receptor beta chain. Antigen: not known. TCRdb's table, derived via immunoSEQ multiplex PCR, lists solely in-frame clones and lacks some. This sample has 6,500 to 8,500 clones, with under 80% found just once. These data originate in a study of siplizumab effects on memory and regulatory T cells. Study-wide findings and caveats: Siplizumab, the agent tested, significantly reduced alloreactive sequences traceable to unstimulated CD4+ memory cells. On average, roughly 70% of mappable alloreactive CD4+ clones were Treg-derived under siplizumab, against about 30% in controls.

The CDR3 runs to 14 residues. Germline assignment: CDR1 SNHLY and CDR2 FYNNEI. V was cut by 1 base and J by 4 bases, with 10 bases left in between. The receptor was derived from a human donor in good health. The chain employs TRBV2 and TRBJ2-5; the D gene could be TRBD1 or TRBD2 (5 bases each). Sequencing input: effector memory CD8+ T cells sorted from blood. Specified subset: unstimulated CD8+ effector memory T cells. CDR3 amino acids: CASSEGRGVETQYF. For the CDR3, the DNA is TGTGCCAGCAGTGAAGGTAGAGGGGTAGAGACCCAGTACTTC.